This TCR beta chain was sequenced during a study of blood T cell repertoires in COVID-19. Sequencing used immunoSEQ multiplex PCR; TCRdb keeps in-frame clones, though not all of them. This table holds 130,000 or so clones, less than 90% found once. V dropped 4 bases and J dropped 1; count of bases not matched to a gene: 4. Germline V gives CDR1 SGHRS, CDR2 YFSETQ. CDR3 size: 15 residues. The chain uses TRBV5-1 and TRBJ1-1; 10 nucleotides align to TRBD1. The sequenced sample was peripheral blood. The TCR originated in a man between 60 and 75 years old with acute or convalescent COVID-19. The CDR3 DNA follows: TGCGCCAGCAGCCGGACAGGGGGGGAGAACACTGAAGCTTTCTTT. Protein sequence: CASSRTGGENTEAFF.